This entry lists 7 T cell receptor beta chains sequenced from one sample in a study of beta chain features in type 1 diabetes. TCRB transcripts that were expressed got sequenced, as all of the isolated RNA had been reverse transcribed. The table came from immunoSEQ multiplex PCR; TCRdb's copy has only in-frame clones and leaves some out. The sample includes hundreds of thousands of clones, roughly a sixth of them seen just once. Sequencing was performed on naive CD4+ T cells from blood. The receptors were gathered from a man aged 18 to 30 in good health.

This rearrangement joins TRBV5-4 to TRBJ1-1; D is perhaps TRBD1 (6 bases). Germline V lookup: CDR1 SGHNT, CDR2 YYREEE (reference sequence). The CDR3 is 13 residues long. Trimming pared 3 bases from V and 1 base from J, leaving 7 bases between. The CDR3 DNA reads as TGTGCCAGCAGCTACAGGGAGAACACTGAAGCTTTCTTT. Protein: CASSYRENTEAFF.

This clone came up a few times. CDR3 nucleotide sequence: TGTGCCAGTAGTATAAGTCCGGGTGCTAACTATGGCTACACCTTC. It translates to CASSISPGANYGYTF. The chain is built from TRBV19 and TRBJ1-2; no reliable D call. V lost 2 bases to trimming and J lost 0 bases, with 10 bases between them. The CDR3 runs to 15 residues. From germline, CDR1 is LNHDA and CDR2 SQIVND (reference sequence).

This chain uses TRBV5-4 with TRBJ1-2, with a possible D match to TRBD1 (5 bases). This CDR3 region has 15 residues. Trimming removed 4 bases at V and 2 bases at J, with 15 bases between. Germline loops: CDR1 SGHNT, CDR2 YYREEE (reference sequence). The CDR3 reads CASSQDMVPNYGYTF. The CDR3 region has the DNA TGTGCCAGCAGCCAGGACATGGTGCCCAACTATGGCTACACCTTC.

In the case of this clone: At one end, the junction sequence differs from germline, possibly due to a read error. This chain links TRBV7-7 with TRBJ1-1, with D perhaps matching TRBD1 (6 bases). Germline V gene sequence: CDR1 SSHAT, CDR2 FNYEAQ (reference sequence). This CDR3 region has 14 residues. The CDR3 sequence is CASSPAGAGTEAFF. CDR3 bases: TGTGCTAGCAGCCCCGCAGGGGCGGGCACTGAAGCTTTCTTT.

The J gene is TRBJ1-4, the V gene TRBV10-3; the D gene is possibly TRBD1 (5 bases). This CDR3 comprises 15 residues. Deletions cut 6 bases from V and 6 bases from J, with 17 bases between. Germline CDR1 reads ENHRY; CDR2 reads SYGVKD. In DNA form, the CDR3 reads TGTGCCATCAGCGAGACCGGGACTGGTTATGAAAAACTGTTTTTT. This encodes CAISETGTGYEKLFF.

The CDR3 is CASSLWTVKPGEQYF. CDR3 DNA: TGTGCCAGCAGTTTATGGACGGTTAAGCCTGGCGAGCAGTACTTC. The chain carries TRBV28 and TRBJ2-7; D unclear. The germline V and J ends were trimmed by 0 bases and 6 bases, with 15 bases remaining between them. The CDR3 length is 15 residues. Germline CDR1 reads MDHEN; CDR2 reads SYDVKM.

The chain carries TRBV29-1 and TRBJ2-5; TRBD2 aligns across 12 bases. TRBJ2-7 explains the end of the DNA better; the J call may be wrong. Germline-derived CDR1 and CDR2 are SQVTM and ANQGSEA. CDR3 size: 17 residues. The CDR3 region is CSVESASGRDSSYEQYF. The CDR3 coding sequence is TGCAGCGTTGAATCGGCTAGCGGGAGGGATAGCTCCTACGAGCAGTACTTC.